One TCR beta chain is described in this entry. The record originates from a study of blood T cell repertoires in COVID-19. The overall study: The samples span acute and convalescent COVID-19 from the United States, Italy and Spain. Sources were T cells, B-cell-depleted T cells, or PBMCs; the material itself was cDNA or gDNA.

Per the germline V gene, CDR1 is SGHNT and CDR2 is YYREEE (reference sequence). V shed 4 bases and J 3 bases; nucleotides not matched to a gene: 2. This CDR3 is built from 13 residues. Original methodology: Estimation of nucleated cell counts was performed using reference gene primer amplification. The data were produced by immunoSEQ multiplex PCR, yet TCRdb's version contains in-frame clones alone and is incomplete. That table furnishes V, J and clone size, whereas the DNA furnished D and trimming. The data show about 66,000 clones, 80% seen once. The clonotype comes from a human donor in a cohort sampled during active COVID-19. The specimen was peripheral blood. J is TRBJ2-7 and V is TRBV5-4; 9 nucleotides line up with TRBD2. The CDR3 loop reads CASSVAGVYEQYF. CDR3 nucleotide sequence: TGTGCCAGCAGCGTAGCGGGAGTCTACGAGCAGTACTTC.